The 11 T cell receptor beta chains given below trace back to one sample, sequenced in a study of shared clonotypes between healthy human individuals. Profiling relied on immunoSEQ multiplex PCR, and the TCRdb table lists in-frame clones only, not all of them. The top ten hold about a sixth of the sample, which has over 300,000 clones, 87% seen once. Specimen: memory CD8+ T cells sorted from blood. Subset here: CD45RO+ cells pooled with CCR7-negative TemRA cells. The receptors stem from a man younger than 35 in good health.

V and J are TRBV18 and TRBJ2-3; TRBD2 agrees at 7 bases. In germline, CDR1 is KGHSH, CDR2 LQKENI. The CDR3 totals 18 residues. The V and J ends lost 0 bases and 0 bases, in that order; junction bases with no gene match: 9. CDR3: CASSPPEAASGSTDTQYF. The DNA of the CDR3 is TGTGCCAGCTCACCACCGGAGGCCGCTAGCGGAAGCACAGATACGCAGTATTTT.

The gene calls are TRBV29-1 and TRBJ2-5; 8 nucleotides match TRBD2. The trim removed 1 base at V and 1 base at J, leaving 8 bases unmatched. Germline loops: CDR1 SQVTM, CDR2 ANQGSEA. CDR3 length equals 16 residues. CDR3 nucleotide sequence: TGCAGCGTTGAAGGCGCGGGACTAGATGGCCAAGAGACCCAGTACTTC. Its translation: CSVEGAGLDGQETQYF.

The rearrangement uses TRBV7-9 and TRBJ1-3; possibly TRBD1 for D (5 bases). In germline, CDR1 is SEHNR, CDR2 FQNEAQ (reference sequence). This CDR3 has 17 amino acids. Between the trimmed V and J ends, which lost 2 bases and 0 bases, there was a span of 14 bases. Here the CDR3 DNA reads TGTGCCAGCAGCTTAATTCTTCAGGACACCTCTGGAAACACCATATATTTT. This encodes CASSLILQDTSGNTIYF.

The chain uses TRBV30 and TRBJ2-3; possible D gene TRBD2, 6 bases. Germline-derived CDR1 and CDR2 are GTSNPN and SVGIG (reference sequence). CDR3 length: 14 residues. Trimming left V 2 bases short and J 1 base short, with 10 bases between. CDR3 in amino acids: CAWSRSGRTDTQYF. CDR3 sequence (DNA): TGTGCCTGGAGTCGAAGCGGGCGCACAGATACGCAGTATTTT.

V is TRBV5-6 and J is TRBJ2-5; D ambiguous. The CDR3 runs 15 residues. CDR1 and CDR2 from the germline V gene are SGHDT and YYEEEE. Trimming removed 0 bases from V and 5 bases from J, with 14 bases in between. The DNA for the CDR3 is TGTGCCAGCAGCTTGGCCGGTGGGCAGCAGGAGACCCAGTACTTC. Protein: CASSLAGGQQETQYF.

This clone has at least ten counts. This chain joins TRBV2 and TRBJ1-5; D unclear. CDR1 and CDR2 from the germline V gene are SNHLY and FYNNEI. With 2 bases removed from V and 7 bases from J, the gap between germline ends came to 6 bases. This CDR3 is built from 12 residues. This chain's CDR3 is CASSETSQPQHF. In DNA form, the CDR3 reads TGTGCCAGCAGTGAAACGTCCCAGCCCCAGCATTTT.

The J gene is TRBJ2-5, the V gene TRBV9; D tentatively reads TRBD1 or TRBD2 (5 bases each). Germline CDR1 reads SGDLS; CDR2 reads YYNGEE. The V end lost 4 bases, the J end lost 1 base, and 14 bases lay between the germline ends. This CDR3 has 15 amino acids. The CDR3 bases are TGTGCCAGCAGCTACCCCTGGGACGGCCAAGAGACCCAGTACTTC. Translated, it gives CASSYPWDGQETQYF.

The chain combines TRBV4-1 with TRBJ1-1; 8 nucleotides line up with TRBD1. The CDR3 covers 15 residues. With 5 bases clipped from V and 8 bases from J, the junction kept 13 bases outside the gene matches. CDR1 is MGHRA, CDR2 YSYEKL, per germline. The CDR3 nucleotides read TGCGCCAGCAGCACAGGAATTTTATCAGGGGGCGAAGCTTTCTTT. Translating gives CASSTGILSGGEAFF.

The CDR3: CASSPGAGNTIYF. Here the CDR3 DNA reads TGTGCCAGCAGTCCAGGTGCTGGAAACACCATATATTTT. This chain joins TRBV27 and TRBJ1-3; D not certain. V lost 5 bases and J lost 2, with 7 bases in between. CDR1 is MNHEY and CDR2 is SMNVEV in the germline V gene (reference sequence). This CDR3 spans 13 amino acids.

The CDR3 loop is CATSEYGLLGNEKLFF. CDR3 in DNA: TGTGCCACCAGCGAATACGGACTCCTAGGGAATGAAAAACTGTTTTTT. The J gene is TRBJ1-4, the V gene TRBV15; no clear D. The CDR3 sequence is 16 residues long. V lost 5 bases and J 5 bases, leaving 18 bases between the germline ends. The germline V gene encodes CDR1 LNHNV and CDR2 YYDKDF (reference sequence).

The chain joins TRBV7-9 to TRBJ1-1, with TRBD1 matching 10 bases. This CDR3 comprises 15 residues. Trimming took 1 base from V and 4 from J; bases not matched to a gene: 3. CDR1 is SEHNR, CDR2 FQNEAQ, per germline (reference sequence). The CDR3 protein is CASSLVWTGGTEAFF. CDR3 in DNA: TGTGCCAGCAGCTTAGTATGGACAGGGGGCACTGAAGCTTTCTTT.